These 7 T cell receptor beta chains were all obtained from the same sample, sequenced in a study of CD8+ T cells in alopecia areata. RNA extraction and reverse transcription yielded cDNA as sequencing template. Clones were read by immunoSEQ multiplex PCR, and TCRdb kept only the in-frame ones, dropping some. The table has around 61,000 clones, under 55% seen once; the top ten hold about 17%. Sequences were derived from CD8+ T cells sorted from blood, sampled at week 0. These receptors were obtained from a human donor with alopecia areata.

V and J are TRBV27 and TRBJ2-5; a weak D match, TRBD2 (5 bases). The CDR3 totals 14 residues. Germline V gives CDR1 MNHEY, CDR2 SMNVEV (reference sequence). Trimming removed 6 bases from V and 1 base from J, with 12 bases in between. The CDR3 protein is CASRSSAIQETQYF. The CDR3 region has the DNA TGTGCCAGCAGGAGTAGCGCAATCCAAGAGACCCAGTACTTC.

The rearrangement links TRBV19 to TRBJ2-7, with TRBD1 matching 9 bases. The CDR3 sequence is 17 residues long. The germline CDR1 and CDR2 sequences are LNHDA and SQIVND (reference sequence). Trimming removed 5 bases from V and 7 bases from J; junction bases left unmatched: 18. CDR3 residues: CASSETGGHNRLGEQYF. CDR3 nucleotide sequence: TGTGCCAGTAGTGAAACAGGGGGCCATAACCGACTTGGGGAGCAGTACTTC.

At least ten counts were recorded for this clone. CDR3 sequence: CASSLPGTPREQYF. The DNA for the CDR3 is TGTGCCAGCAGCTTACCCGGGACGCCCCGGGAGCAGTACTTC. The J gene is TRBJ2-7, the V gene TRBV7-9; the D call may be TRBD1 or TRBD2 (5 bases each). The germline V and J ends were trimmed by 2 bases and 7 bases, with 15 bases remaining between them. Germline CDR1 is SEHNR and CDR2 is FQNEAQ (reference sequence). This CDR3 spans 14 amino acids.

The genes are TRBV29-1 and TRBJ2-7; TRBD1 matches at 9 bases. This CDR3 has 12 amino acids. The germline CDR1 and CDR2 sequences are SQVTM and ANQGSEA. V was pared by 5 bases and J by 3 bases, with 2 bases of the junction left unmatched. CDR3 in DNA: TGCAGCGTTAGACAGGGGGGCTACGAGCAGTACTTC. This sequence encodes CSVRQGGYEQYF.

J is TRBJ2-7 and V is TRBV27; D is possibly TRBD2 (6 bases). This CDR3 has 17 amino acids. V gave up 2 bases and J gave up 5 bases, with 22 bases separating them. Germline V lookup: CDR1 MNHEY, CDR2 SMNVEV (reference sequence). The CDR3 loop is CASSLRNIAEARHEQYF. The CDR3 DNA reads as TGTGCCAGCAGTTTACGCAATATAGCGGAGGCTCGGCACGAGCAGTACTTC.

This clone turned up a few times. V gene TRBV29-1 combines with J gene TRBJ2-7; either TRBD1 or TRBD2 may supply D (6 bases each). Trimming shortened V by 2 bases and J by 5 bases, and 13 bases separated the two germline ends. This CDR3 is 13 amino acids long. Per germline, CDR1 SQVTM and CDR2 ANQGSEA. The CDR3 DNA reads TGCAGCGTTGAAAGCCAGGGGAGGCACGAGCAGTACTTC. It specifies CSVESQGRHEQYF.

The chain is built from TRBV7-2 and TRBJ2-1; D call uncertain. In germline, CDR1 is SGHTA, CDR2 FQGNSA. This CDR3 has 13 amino acids. V lost 0 bases and J lost 3, with 3 bases in between. The CDR3 loop is CASSLASYNEQFF. Written as DNA, the CDR3 is TGTGCCAGCAGCTTAGCTAGCTACAATGAGCAGTTCTTC.